This TCR beta chain was observed in a study of T cells after yellow fever vaccination (dated 2019 in TCRdb). About the investigation overall: Libraries from fractions with low cell numbers were prepared with the SMART-Seq v4 Ultra Low Input RNA kit. Two healthy male donors, one aged 18 to 30 and one aged 30 to 40 years, were included in the cohort. Blood was drawn at multiple timepoints before and after primary and secondary immunization, with bulk PBMC replicates and cell subsets isolated. To follow T-cell clones before and after both primary and booster YFV17D yellow fever vaccination, bulk TCR alpha and beta repertoires underwent longitudinal sequencing.

Study-level results and caveats: Computational filtering was required because FACS-sorted repertoires could contain abundant contaminating clonotypes from the bulk population. A small share of clonotypes occurred in both CD4 and CD8 compartments, likely arising from convergent recombination. Most clones expanded after primary vaccination (96% of CD4 and approximately 86% of CD8) were re-detected after the booster, suggesting that broad memory maintenance occurred. Only a couple of donors were included in the study, so the extent to which the findings can be generalized is limited. Compared with the primary T-cell response, the secondary T-cell response was weaker but faster, peaking on day 5 rather than day 15.

CDR1 and CDR2, per the germline V gene, are SGHRS and YFSETQ. The CDR3 runs 19 amino acids, cysteine and phenylalanine included. Only CDR3 DNA is held: 57 bases, read in frame from base 1. Trimming accounts for 1 base at V and 0 bases at J, while the number of junction bases matched to no gene is 8. The sample's treatment or condition label, in plain terms: live attenuated yellow fever vaccine strain. At every blood-draw timepoint, two biological replicates of bulk PBMCs were collected. PBMCs were isolated from peripheral blood using a standard Ficoll-Paque protocol. RNA was extracted with TriZol from bulk PBMCs, CD4 and CD8 fractions, and dextramer-positive and dextramer-negative fractions. For this clonotype: Its antigen is unknown. One base away there is no much larger clone; base qualities are not given.

TCR cDNA was synthesized by 5'RACE template switching, which introduced a universal primer site and unique molecular identifiers. Priming for cDNA synthesis came from both the TCR alpha and TCR beta constant segments. Library amplification involved two PCR steps, and the second step added sample barcodes and sequencing adapters. Sequencing of libraries was done on Illumina HiSeq 2500 (2x100 bp) or NovaSeq (2x150 bp). As for the authors' bioinformatics: Reads were demultiplexed and collapsed into UMI consensus sequences with MIGEC, and V(D)J alignment was performed with MiXCR. Vaccine-responding clonotypes were identified with edgeR using replicate PBMC samples, with FDR below 0.01 and a log2 fold change above 5 up to day 15 being required. CD4 or CD8 identity was assigned to each bulk clonotype according to whether the clonotype was present at higher abundance in the sequenced CD4 repertoire or the sequenced CD8 repertoire. TCRdb reworked the public reads: Q25 trimming with fastp, MiXCR clone assembly, productive beta chains retained. Identical CDR3 protein sequences are pooled into one entry, listed with their most common genes and DNA. These V and J calls derive from TCRdb rather than the authors' analysis. The sample table holds 450,000 to 600,000 distinct CDR3 sequences, of which approximately 13% were seen once. The top ten clones comprise roughly an eighth of the sample.

The clonotype was recovered from a man aged 25 to 45 who received the YFV17D yellow fever vaccine. The sequencing here drew on PBMCs, taken on the day of the yellow fever booster vaccination. The sequence joins TRBV5-1 to TRBJ2-2; 11 of the junction bases match TRBD1. The CDR3 region has the sequence CASSLLGQGAWANTGELFF. At the DNA level, the sequence is TGCGCCAGCAGCTTGCTCGGACAGGGGGCTTGGGCGAACACCGGGGAGCTGTTTTTT. Outside the CDR3, residues come from the reference TRBV5-1 and TRBJ2-2 proteins, so the full variable domain is: KAGVTQTPRYLIKTRGQQVTLSCSPISGHRSVSWYQQTPGQGLQFLFEYFSETQRNKGNFPGRFSGRQFSNSRSEMNVSTLELGDSALYLCASSLLGQGAWANTGELFFGEGSRLTVL.